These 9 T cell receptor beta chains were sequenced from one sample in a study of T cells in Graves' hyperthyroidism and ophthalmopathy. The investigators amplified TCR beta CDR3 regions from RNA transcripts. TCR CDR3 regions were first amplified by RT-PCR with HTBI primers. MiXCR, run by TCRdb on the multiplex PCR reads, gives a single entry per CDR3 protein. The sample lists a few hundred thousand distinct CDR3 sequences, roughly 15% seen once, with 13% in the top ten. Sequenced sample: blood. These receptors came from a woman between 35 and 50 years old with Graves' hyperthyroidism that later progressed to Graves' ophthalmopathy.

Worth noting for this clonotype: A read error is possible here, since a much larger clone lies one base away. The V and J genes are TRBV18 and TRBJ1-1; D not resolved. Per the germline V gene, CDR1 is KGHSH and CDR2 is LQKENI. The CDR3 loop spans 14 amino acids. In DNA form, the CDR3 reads TGTGTCAGCTGGGTGGCGAGGGCGGTCACTGAAGCTTTCTTT. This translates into CVSWVARAVTEAFF.

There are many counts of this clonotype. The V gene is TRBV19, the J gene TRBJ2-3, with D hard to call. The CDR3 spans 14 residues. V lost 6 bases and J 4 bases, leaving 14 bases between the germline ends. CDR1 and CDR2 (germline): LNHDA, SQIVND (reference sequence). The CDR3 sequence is CASRITGSPDTQYF. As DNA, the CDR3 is TGTGCCAGTAGGATTACCGGGTCCCCAGATACGCAGTATTTT. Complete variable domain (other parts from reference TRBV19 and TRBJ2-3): DGGITQSPKYLFRKEGQNVTLSCEQNLNHDAMYWYRQDPGQGLRLIYYSQIVNDFQKGDIAEGYSVSREKKESFPLTVTSAQKNPTAFYLCASRITGSPDTQYFGPGTRLTVL.

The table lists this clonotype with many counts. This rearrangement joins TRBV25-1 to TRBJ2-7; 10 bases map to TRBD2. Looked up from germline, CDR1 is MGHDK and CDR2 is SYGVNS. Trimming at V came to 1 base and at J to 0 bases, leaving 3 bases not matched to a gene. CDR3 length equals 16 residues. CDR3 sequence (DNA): TGTGCCAGCAGTGAATGGGCTAGCGGGAGCTCCTACGAGCAGTACTTC. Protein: CASSEWASGSSYEQYF.

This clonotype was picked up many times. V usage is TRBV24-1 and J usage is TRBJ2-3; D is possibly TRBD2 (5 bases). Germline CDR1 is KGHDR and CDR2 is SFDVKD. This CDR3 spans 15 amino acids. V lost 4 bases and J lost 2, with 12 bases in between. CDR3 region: CATSDPGGSTDTQYF. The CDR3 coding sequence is TGTGCCACCAGTGACCCCGGCGGGTCCACAGATACGCAGTATTTT.

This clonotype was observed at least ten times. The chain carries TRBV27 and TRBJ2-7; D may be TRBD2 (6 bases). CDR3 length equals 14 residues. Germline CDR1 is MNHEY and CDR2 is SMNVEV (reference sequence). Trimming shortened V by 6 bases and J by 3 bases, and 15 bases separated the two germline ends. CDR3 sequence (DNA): TGTGCCAGCAGGCCTCTAGGCGGGAACTACGAGCAGTACTTC. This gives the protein CASRPLGGNYEQYF.

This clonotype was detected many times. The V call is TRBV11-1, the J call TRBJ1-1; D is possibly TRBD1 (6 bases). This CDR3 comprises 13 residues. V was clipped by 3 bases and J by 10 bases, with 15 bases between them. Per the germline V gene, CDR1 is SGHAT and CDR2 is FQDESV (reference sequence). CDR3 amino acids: CASSLEGGGGAFF. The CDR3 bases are TGTGCCAGCAGCTTGGAGGGGGGCGGTGGAGCTTTCTTT. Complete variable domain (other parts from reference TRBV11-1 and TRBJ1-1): EAEVAQSPRYKITEKSQAVAFWCDPISGHATLYWYRQILGQGPELLVQFQDESVVDDSQLPKDRFSAERLKGVDSTLKIQPAELGDSAMYLCASSLEGGGGAFFGQGTRLTVV.

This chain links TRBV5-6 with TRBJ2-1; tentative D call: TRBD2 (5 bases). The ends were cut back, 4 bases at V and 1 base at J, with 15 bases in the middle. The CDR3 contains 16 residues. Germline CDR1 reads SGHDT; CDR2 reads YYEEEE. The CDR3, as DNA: TGTGCCAGCAGCCATCACATAGCGCGATCCTACAATGAGCAGTTCTTC. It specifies CASSHHIARSYNEQFF. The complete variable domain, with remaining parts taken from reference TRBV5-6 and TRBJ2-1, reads DAGVTQSPTHLIKTRGQQVTLRCSPKSGHDTVSWYQQALGQGPQFIFQYYEEEERQRGNFPDRFSGHQFPNYSSELNVNALLLGDSALYLCASSHHIARSYNEQFFGPGTRLTVL.

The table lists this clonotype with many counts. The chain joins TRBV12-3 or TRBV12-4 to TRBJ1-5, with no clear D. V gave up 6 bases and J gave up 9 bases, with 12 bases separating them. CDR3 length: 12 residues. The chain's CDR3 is CASSDRPSPQHF. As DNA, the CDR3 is TGTGCCAGCAGCGATCGACCGTCGCCCCAGCATTTT.

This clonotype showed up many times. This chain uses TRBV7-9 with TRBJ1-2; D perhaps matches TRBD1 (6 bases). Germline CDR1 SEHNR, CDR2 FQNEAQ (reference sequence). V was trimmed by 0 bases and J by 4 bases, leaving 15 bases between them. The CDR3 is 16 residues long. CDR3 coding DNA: TGTGCCAGCAGCTTAGCAGGGACAAGGTCGACCTATGGCTACACCTTC. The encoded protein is CASSLAGTRSTYGYTF.